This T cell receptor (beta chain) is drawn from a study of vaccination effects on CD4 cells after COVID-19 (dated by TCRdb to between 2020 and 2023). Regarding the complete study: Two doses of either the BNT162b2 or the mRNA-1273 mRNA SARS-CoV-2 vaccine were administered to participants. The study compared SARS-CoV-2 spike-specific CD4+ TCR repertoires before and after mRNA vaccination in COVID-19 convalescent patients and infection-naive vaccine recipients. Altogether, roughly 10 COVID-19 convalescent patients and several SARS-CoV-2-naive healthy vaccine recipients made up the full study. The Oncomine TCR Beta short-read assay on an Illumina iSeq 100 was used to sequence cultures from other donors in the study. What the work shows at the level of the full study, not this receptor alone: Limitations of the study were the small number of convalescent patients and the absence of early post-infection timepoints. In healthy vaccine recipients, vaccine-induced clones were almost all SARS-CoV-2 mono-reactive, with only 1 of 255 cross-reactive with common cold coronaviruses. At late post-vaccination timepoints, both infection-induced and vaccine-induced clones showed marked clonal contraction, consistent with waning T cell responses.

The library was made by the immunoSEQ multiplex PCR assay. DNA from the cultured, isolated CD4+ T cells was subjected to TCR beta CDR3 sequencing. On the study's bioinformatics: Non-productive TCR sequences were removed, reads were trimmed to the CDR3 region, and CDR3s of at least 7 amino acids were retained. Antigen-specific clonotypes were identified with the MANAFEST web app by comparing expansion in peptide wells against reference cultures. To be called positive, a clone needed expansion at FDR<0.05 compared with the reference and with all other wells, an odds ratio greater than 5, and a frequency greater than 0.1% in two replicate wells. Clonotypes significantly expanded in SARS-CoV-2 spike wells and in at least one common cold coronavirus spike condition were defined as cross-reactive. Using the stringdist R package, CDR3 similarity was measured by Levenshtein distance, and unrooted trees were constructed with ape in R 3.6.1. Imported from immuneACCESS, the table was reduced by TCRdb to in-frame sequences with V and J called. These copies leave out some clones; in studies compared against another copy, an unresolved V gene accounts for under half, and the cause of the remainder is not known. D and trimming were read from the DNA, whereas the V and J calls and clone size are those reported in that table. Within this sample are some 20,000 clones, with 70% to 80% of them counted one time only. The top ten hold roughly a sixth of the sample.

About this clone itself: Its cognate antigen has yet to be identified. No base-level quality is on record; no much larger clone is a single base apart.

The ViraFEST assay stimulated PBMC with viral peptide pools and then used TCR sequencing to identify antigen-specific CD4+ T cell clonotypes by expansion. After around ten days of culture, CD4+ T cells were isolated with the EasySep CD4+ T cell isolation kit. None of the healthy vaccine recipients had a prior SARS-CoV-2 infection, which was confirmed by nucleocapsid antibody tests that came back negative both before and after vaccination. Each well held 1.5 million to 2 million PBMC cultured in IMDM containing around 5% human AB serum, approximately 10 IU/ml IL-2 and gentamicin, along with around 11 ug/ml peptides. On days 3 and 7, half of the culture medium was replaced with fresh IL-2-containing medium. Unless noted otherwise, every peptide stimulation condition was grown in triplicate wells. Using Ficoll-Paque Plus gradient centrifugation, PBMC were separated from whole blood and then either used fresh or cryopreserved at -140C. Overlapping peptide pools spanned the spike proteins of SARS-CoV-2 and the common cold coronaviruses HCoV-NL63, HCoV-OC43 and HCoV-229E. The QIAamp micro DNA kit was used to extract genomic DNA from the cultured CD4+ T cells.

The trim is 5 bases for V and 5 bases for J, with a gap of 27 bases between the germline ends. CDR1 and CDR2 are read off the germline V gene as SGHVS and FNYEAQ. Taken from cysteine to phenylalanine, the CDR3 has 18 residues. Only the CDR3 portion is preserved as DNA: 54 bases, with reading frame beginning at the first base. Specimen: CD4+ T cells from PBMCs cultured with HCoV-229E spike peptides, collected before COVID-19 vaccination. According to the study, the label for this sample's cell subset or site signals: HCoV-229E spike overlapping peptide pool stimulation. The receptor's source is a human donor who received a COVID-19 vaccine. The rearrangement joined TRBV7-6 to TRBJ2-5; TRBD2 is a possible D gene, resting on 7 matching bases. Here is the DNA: TGTGCCAGCAGCCCAAGGGGAGGCGGGGGCGGATTCGGGGAGACCCAGTACTTC. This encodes CASSPRGGGGGFGETQYF.